The clone carrying this T cell receptor (beta chain) was picked up many times. The antigen remains unidentified. CDR3 size: 16 residues. The germline gives CDR1 MNHEY, CDR2 SMNVEV (reference sequence). The V end lost 2 bases, the J end lost 1 base, and 13 bases lay between the germline ends. The sample comes from a study of early T cells in non-severe SARS-CoV-2 infection. TCRdb reprocessed the 5' RACE reads via MiXCR and lists one record per CDR3 protein. This sample has around 75,000 distinct CDR3 sequences; about 10% occur once, and the top ten carry 5.9%. Study findings and constraints: Lookups in VDJdb leaned toward anti-spike CD8 responses and missed private and CD4 specificities.

This TCR came from an adult who was a healthcare worker with PCR-confirmed SARS-CoV-2 infection or an uninfected control (not recorded which). The source material was whole blood. This chain links TRBV27 with TRBJ2-3; possibly TRBD2 for D (5 bases). CDR3 coding DNA: TGTGCCAGCAGTTTAATGGGGAGCCGGGGCACAGATACGCAGTATTTT. Amino acids: CASSLMGSRGTDTQYF.